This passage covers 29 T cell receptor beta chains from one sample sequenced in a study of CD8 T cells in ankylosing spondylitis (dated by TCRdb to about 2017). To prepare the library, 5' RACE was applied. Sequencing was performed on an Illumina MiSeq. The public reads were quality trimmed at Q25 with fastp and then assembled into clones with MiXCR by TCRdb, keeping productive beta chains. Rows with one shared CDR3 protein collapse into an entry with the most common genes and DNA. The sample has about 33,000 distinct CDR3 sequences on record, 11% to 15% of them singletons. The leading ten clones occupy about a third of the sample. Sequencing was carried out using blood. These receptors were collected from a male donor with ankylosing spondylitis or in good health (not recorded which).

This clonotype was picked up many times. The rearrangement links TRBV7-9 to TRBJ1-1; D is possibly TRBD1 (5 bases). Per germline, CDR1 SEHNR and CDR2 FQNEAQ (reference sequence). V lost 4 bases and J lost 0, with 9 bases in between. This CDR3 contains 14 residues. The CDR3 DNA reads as TGTGCCAGCAGCTGGGGGGGATTGAACACTGAAGCTTTCTTT. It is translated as CASSWGGLNTEAFF.

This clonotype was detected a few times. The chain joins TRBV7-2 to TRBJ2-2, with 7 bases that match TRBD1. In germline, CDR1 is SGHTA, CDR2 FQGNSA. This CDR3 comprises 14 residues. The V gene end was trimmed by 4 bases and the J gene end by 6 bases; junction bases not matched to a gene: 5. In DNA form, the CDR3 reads TGTGCCAGCAGCTCAGAGACAGGGTCCGGGGAGCTGTTTTTT. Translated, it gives CASSSETGSGELFF.

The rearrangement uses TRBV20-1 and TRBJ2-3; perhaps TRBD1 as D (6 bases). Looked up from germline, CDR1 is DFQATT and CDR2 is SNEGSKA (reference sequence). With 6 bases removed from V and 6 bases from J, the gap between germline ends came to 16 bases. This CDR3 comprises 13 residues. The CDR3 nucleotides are TGCAGTGCCCCGGACAGAATCACGGATACGCAGTATTTT. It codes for CSAPDRITDTQYF.

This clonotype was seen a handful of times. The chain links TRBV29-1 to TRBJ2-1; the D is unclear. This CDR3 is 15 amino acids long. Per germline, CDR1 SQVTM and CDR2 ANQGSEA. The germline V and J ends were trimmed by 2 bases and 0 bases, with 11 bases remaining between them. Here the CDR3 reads CSVEPRHSSYNEQFF. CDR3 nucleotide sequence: TGCAGCGTTGAACCCCGACATAGCTCCTACAATGAGCAGTTCTTC.

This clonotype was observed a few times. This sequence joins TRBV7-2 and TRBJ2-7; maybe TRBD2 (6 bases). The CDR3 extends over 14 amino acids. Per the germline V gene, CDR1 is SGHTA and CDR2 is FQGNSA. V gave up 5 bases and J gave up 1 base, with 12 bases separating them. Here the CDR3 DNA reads TGTGCCAGCAGCCCTTCTGGAGGGTCCTACGAGCAGTACTTC. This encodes CASSPSGGSYEQYF.

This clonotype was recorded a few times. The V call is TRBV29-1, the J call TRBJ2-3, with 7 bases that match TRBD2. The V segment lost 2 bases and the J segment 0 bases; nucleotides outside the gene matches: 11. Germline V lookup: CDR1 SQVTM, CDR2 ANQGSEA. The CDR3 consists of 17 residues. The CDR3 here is CSVELAVSARSTDTQYF. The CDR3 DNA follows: TGCAGCGTTGAACTAGCGGTTTCGGCAAGGAGCACAGATACGCAGTATTTT.

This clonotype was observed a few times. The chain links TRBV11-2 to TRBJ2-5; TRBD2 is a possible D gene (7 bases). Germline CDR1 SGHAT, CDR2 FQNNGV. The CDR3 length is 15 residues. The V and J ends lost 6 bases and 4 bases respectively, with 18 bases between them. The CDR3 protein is CASRSWGGLRETQYF. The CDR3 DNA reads TGTGCCAGCAGATCCTGGGGGGGGCTACGAGAGACCCAGTACTTC.

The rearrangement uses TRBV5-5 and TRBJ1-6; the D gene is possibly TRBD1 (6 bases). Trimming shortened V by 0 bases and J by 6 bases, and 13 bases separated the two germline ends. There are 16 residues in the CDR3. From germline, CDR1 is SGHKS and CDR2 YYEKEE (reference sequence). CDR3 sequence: CASSLGVQGGNSPLHF. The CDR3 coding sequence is TGTGCCAGCAGCTTGGGTGTACAGGGTGGTAATTCACCCCTCCACTTT.

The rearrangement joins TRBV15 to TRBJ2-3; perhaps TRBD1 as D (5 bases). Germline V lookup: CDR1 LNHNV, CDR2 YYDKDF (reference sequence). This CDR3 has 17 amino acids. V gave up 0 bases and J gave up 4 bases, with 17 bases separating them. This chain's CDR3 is CATSRDIRGASADTQYF. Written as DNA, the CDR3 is TGTGCCACCAGCAGAGATATTAGGGGTGCCAGCGCAGATACGCAGTATTTT.

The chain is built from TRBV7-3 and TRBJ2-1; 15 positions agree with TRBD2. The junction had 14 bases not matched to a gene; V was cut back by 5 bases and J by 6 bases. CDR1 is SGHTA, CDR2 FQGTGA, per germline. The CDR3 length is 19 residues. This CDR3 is CASSPIGLAGGVLGNEQFF. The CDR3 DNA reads TGTGCCAGCAGCCCGATCGGACTAGCGGGAGGGGTTTTGGGCAATGAGCAGTTCTTC.

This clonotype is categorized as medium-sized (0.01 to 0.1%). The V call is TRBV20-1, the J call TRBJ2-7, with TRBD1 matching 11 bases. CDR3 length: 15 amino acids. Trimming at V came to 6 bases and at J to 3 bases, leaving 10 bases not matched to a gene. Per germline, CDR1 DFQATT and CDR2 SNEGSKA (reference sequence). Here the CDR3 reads CSARTGQGDFYEQYF. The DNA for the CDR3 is TGCAGTGCGCGGACGGGACAGGGGGATTTCTACGAGCAGTACTTC.

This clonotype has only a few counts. CDR3 amino acids: CSVESVNIQYF. In nucleotides, the CDR3 is TGCAGCGTTGAATCGGTGAACATTCAGTACTTC. The genes are TRBV29-1 and TRBJ2-4; D is uncertain. The V and J ends lost 2 bases and 7 bases respectively, with 6 bases between them. CDR1 is SQVTM, CDR2 ANQGSEA, per germline. The CDR3 extends over 11 amino acids.

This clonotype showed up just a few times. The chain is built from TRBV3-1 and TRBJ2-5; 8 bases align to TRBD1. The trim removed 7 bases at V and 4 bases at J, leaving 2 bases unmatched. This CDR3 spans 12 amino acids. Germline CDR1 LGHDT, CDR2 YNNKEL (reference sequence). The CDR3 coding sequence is TGTGCCAGCAACAGGGGGAGAGAGACCCAGTACTTC. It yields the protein CASNRGRETQYF.

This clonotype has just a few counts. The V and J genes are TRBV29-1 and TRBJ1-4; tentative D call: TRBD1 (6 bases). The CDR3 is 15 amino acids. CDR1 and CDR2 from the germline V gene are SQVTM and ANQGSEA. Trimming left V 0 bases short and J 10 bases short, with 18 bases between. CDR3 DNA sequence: TGCAGCGTTGAAGATGGAAGCACAGGGAGCGGAAAACTGTTTTTT. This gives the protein CSVEDGSTGSGKLFF.

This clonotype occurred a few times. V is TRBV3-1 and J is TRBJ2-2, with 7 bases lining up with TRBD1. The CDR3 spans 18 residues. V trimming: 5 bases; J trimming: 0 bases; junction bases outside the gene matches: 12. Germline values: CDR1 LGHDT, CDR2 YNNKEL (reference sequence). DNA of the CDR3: TGTGCCAGCAGCAAACACTACAGGGGATCAGCGAACACCGGGGAGCTGTTTTTT. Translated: CASSKHYRGSANTGELFF. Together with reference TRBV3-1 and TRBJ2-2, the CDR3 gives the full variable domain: DTAVSQTPKYLVTQMGNDKSIKCEQNLGHDTMYWYKQDSKKFLKIMFSYNNKELIINETVPNRFSPKSPDKAHLNLHINSLELGDSAVYFCASSKHYRGSANTGELFFGEGSRLTVL.

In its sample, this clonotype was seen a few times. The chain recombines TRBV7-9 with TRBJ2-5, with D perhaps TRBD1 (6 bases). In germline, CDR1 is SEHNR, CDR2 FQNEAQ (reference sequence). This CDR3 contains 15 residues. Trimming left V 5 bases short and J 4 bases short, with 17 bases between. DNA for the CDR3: TGTGCCAGCAGCCCACGGGACCAGGGGCGAGAGACCCAGTACTTC. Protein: CASSPRDQGRETQYF.

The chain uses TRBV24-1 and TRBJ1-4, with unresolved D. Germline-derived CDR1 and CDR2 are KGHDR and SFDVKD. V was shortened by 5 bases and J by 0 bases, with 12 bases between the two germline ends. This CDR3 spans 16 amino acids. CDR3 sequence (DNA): TGTGCCACCAGTGGAGGCGACTCCTCAACTAATGAAAAACTGTTTTTT. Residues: CATSGGDSSTNEKLFF.

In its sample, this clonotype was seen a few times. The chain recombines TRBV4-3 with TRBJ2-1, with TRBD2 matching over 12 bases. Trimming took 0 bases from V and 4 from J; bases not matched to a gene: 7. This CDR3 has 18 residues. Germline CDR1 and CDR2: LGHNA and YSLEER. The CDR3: CASSQDFITSGRYNEQFF. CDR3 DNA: TGCGCCAGCAGCCAAGATTTTATTACTAGCGGGAGGTACAATGAGCAGTTCTTC.

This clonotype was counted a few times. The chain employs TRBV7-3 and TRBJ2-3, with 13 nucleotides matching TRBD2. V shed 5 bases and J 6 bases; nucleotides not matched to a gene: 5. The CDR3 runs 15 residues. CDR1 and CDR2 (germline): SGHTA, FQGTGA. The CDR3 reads CASSPTSGRADTQYF. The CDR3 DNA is TGTGCCAGCAGCCCTACTAGCGGGAGGGCGGATACGCAGTATTTT.

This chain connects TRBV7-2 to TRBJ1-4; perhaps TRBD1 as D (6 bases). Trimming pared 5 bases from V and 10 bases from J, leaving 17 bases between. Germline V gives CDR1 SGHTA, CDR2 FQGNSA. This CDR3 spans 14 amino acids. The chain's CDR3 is CASSREVRGGKLFF. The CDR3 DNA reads TGTGCCAGCAGCAGGGAGGTACGAGGGGGAAAACTGTTTTTT.

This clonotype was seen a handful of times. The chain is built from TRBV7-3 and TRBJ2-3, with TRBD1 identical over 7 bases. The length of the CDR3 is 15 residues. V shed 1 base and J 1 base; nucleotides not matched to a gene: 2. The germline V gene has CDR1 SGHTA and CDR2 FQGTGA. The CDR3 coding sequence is TGTGCCAGCAGCTTAATAGGGGGCGGCACAGATACGCAGTATTTT. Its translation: CASSLIGGGTDTQYF.

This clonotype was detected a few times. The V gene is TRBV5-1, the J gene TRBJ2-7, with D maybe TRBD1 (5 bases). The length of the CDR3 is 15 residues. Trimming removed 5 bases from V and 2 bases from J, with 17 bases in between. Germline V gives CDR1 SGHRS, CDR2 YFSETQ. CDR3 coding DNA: TGCGCCAGCAGGCCTAGTTGGACATTTGCCTACGAGCAGTACTTC. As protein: CASRPSWTFAYEQYF.

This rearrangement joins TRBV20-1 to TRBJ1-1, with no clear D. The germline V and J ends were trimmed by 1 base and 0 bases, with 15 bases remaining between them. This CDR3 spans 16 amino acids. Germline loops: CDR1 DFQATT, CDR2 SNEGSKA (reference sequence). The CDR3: CSARVGREGVNTEAFF. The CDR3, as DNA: TGCAGTGCTAGAGTAGGAAGGGAAGGCGTGAACACTGAAGCTTTCTTT.

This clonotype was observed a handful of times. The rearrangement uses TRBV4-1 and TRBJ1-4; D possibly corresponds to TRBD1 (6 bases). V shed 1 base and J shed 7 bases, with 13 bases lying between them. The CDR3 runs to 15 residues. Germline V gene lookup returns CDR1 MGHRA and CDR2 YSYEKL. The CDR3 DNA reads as TGCGCCAGCAGCCAAGGTTGGGGGCGCGGTGAAAAACTGTTTTTT. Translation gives CASSQGWGRGEKLFF.

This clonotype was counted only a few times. DNA of the CDR3: TGCAGTGTGGGGGGGGTCTCTGAAAAACTGTTTTTT. This translates into CSVGGVSEKLFF. This chain links TRBV20-1 with TRBJ1-4; possible D gene TRBD1, 5 bases. V gave up 7 bases and J gave up 7 bases, with 13 bases separating them. This CDR3 spans 12 amino acids. The germline gives CDR1 DFQATT, CDR2 SNEGSKA (reference sequence).

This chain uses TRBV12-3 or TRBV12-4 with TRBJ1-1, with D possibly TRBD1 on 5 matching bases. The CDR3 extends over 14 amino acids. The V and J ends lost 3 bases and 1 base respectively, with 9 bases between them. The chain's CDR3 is CASSLGGANTEAFF. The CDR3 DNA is TGTGCCAGCAGTTTGGGAGGGGCGAACACTGAAGCTTTCTTT.

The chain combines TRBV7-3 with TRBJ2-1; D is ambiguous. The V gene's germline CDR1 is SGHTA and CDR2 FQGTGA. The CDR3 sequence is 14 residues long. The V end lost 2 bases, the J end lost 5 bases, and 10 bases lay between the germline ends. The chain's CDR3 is CASSLGRSNNEQFF. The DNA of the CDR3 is TGTGCCAGCAGCTTAGGCCGGTCAAACAATGAGCAGTTCTTC.

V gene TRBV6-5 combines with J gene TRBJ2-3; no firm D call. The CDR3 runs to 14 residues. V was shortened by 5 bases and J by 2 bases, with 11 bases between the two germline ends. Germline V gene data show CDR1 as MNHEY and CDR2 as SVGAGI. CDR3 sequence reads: CASSRERTTDTQYF. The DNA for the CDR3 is TGTGCCAGCAGTCGCGAGAGGACCACAGATACGCAGTATTTT.

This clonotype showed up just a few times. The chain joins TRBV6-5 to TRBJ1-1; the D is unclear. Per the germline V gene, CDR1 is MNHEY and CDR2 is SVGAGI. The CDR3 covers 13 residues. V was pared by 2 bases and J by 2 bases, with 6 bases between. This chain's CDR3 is CASSYDHNTEAFF. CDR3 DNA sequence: TGTGCCAGCAGTTACGACCACAACACTGAAGCTTTCTTT.